The 16 T cell receptor beta chains listed next were all sequenced from one sample in a study of neurological immune-mediated disorders. One entry per CDR3 protein results from TCRdb running MiXCR on the 5' RACE reads. Of 75,000 to 85,000 distinct CDR3 sequences in the sample, 17% were seen once. Sequenced input: PBMCs. The source of these receptors is a woman aged 40-49 years in good health.

This clonotype was seen ten or more times. V is TRBV7-2 and J is TRBJ1-1; the D is unclear. Germline values: CDR1 SGHTA, CDR2 FQGNSA. V dropped 0 bases and J dropped 4 bases, with 9 bases sitting between them. The CDR3 has 14 amino acids. The CDR3 here is CASSLALVGTEAFF. The CDR3, as DNA: TGTGCCAGCAGCTTAGCGCTGGTGGGCACTGAAGCTTTCTTT.

This clonotype was found many times. The chain carries TRBV20-1 and TRBJ1-5, with D possibly being TRBD1 (5 bases). CDR3 length: 14 amino acids. The germline V and J ends were trimmed by 3 bases and 2 bases, with 11 bases remaining between them. Germline-derived CDR1 and CDR2 are DFQATT and SNEGSKA (reference sequence). The CDR3 nucleotides read TGCAGTGCTAGGAAAGGGGAGGGCAATCAGCCCCAGCATTTT. This translates into CSARKGEGNQPQHF.

This clonotype was counted at least ten times. The chain carries TRBV5-6 and TRBJ1-1, with D possibly TRBD1 on 5 matching bases. The V gene's germline CDR1 is SGHDT and CDR2 YYEEEE. The V end was cut by 5 bases, the J end by 2 bases, with 13 bases between. The CDR3 has 14 residues. For the CDR3, the DNA is TGTGCCAGCAGACGGGAGGGACTCAACACTGAAGCTTTCTTT. Protein: CASRREGLNTEAFF.

The chain is built from TRBV5-1 and TRBJ1-4; no clear D gene. V lost 4 bases and J lost 0, with 7 bases in between. Germline V CDR1 and CDR2: SGHRS, YFSETQ. This CDR3 region has 14 residues. Written as DNA, the CDR3 is TGCGCCAGCAGCGCCCGGCCAACTAATGAAAAACTGTTTTTT. Encoded protein: CASSARPTNEKLFF.

This clonotype was recorded many times. The chain carries TRBV14 and TRBJ2-1; D may match TRBD1 or TRBD2 (7 bases each). Germline CDR1 SGHDN, CDR2 FVKESK. V lost 4 bases and J 4 bases, leaving 17 bases between the germline ends. This CDR3 region has 16 residues. The CDR3 sequence: CASSPGGDRRYNEQFF. CDR3 DNA: TGTGCCAGCAGCCCAGGGGGGGACAGACGTTACAATGAGCAGTTCTTC.

This clonotype was observed at least ten times. This sequence joins TRBV20-1 and TRBJ2-7, with D perhaps matching TRBD1 or TRBD2 (5 bases each). V was shortened by 1 base and J by 0 bases, with 10 bases between the two germline ends. Germline V gives CDR1 DFQATT, CDR2 SNEGSKA (reference sequence). The CDR3 loop spans 14 amino acids. The CDR3 protein is CSARGLQDSYEQYV. The CDR3 DNA sequence: TGCAGTGCTAGAGGACTACAGGACTCCTACGAGCAGTACGTC.

This clonotype was seen repeatedly, ten times or more. The chain combines TRBV21-1 with TRBJ1-5. TRBV21-1 is assigned pseudogene status. The CDR3 totals 14 residues. The CDR3 spells CASSKGGWNQPQHF. The CDR3 DNA follows: TGTGCCAGCAGCAAAGGAGGGTGGAATCAGCCCCAGCATTTT.

This clonotype showed up many times. The chain couples TRBV18 to TRBJ2-1; TRBD2 is a possible D gene (5 bases). V shed 1 base and J shed 0 bases, with 10 bases lying between them. The CDR3 has 16 residues. The germline V gene encodes CDR1 KGHSH and CDR2 LQKENI. The CDR3 bases are TGTGCCAGCTCACCACTCGGGGTTGTCTCCTACAATGAGCAGTTCTTC. It specifies CASSPLGVVSYNEQFF.

The table lists this clonotype with many counts. The rearrangement uses TRBV20-1 and TRBJ1-5; maybe TRBD1 (5 bases). The CDR3 is 14 residues long. Trimming took 5 bases from V and 7 from J, leaving 18 bases between them. Germline V CDR1 and CDR2: DFQATT, SNEGSKA (reference sequence). In nucleotides, the CDR3 is TGCAGTGCTCCGGGACGGGACGATCACCAGCCCCAGCATTTT. This translates into CSAPGRDDHQPQHF.

This clonotype has only a few counts. The chain employs TRBV7-9 and TRBJ2-3; tentatively, D is TRBD1 (6 bases). Germline values: CDR1 SEHNR, CDR2 FQNEAQ (reference sequence). The CDR3 loop spans 14 amino acids. Between the trimmed V and J ends, which lost 5 bases and 5 bases, there was a span of 14 bases. The CDR3 sequence is CASSASHREDTQYF. The CDR3, as DNA: TGTGCCAGCAGCGCCTCCCACAGGGAAGATACGCAGTATTTT.

There are many counts of this clonotype. The gene calls are TRBV5-6 and TRBJ2-1; 7 nucleotides align to TRBD2. Trimming at V came to 4 bases and at J to 14 bases, leaving 12 bases not matched to a gene. This CDR3 spans 13 amino acids. Germline CDR1 reads SGHDT; CDR2 reads YYEEEE. CDR3 DNA sequence: TGTGCCAGCAGCAGTTTCCCGGGGGGAGGCGAGTTCTTC. It specifies CASSSFPGGGEFF.

This clonotype was observed at least ten times. The chain is built from TRBV7-2 and TRBJ2-1; TRBD2 aligns across 12 bases. The germline V gene encodes CDR1 SGHTA and CDR2 FQGNSA. With 5 bases clipped from V and 4 bases from J, the junction kept 6 bases outside the gene matches. This CDR3 comprises 16 residues. The CDR3 reads CASSKSLAGGYNEQFF. The CDR3 DNA reads TGTGCCAGCAGCAAAAGTCTAGCGGGGGGGTACAATGAGCAGTTCTTC.

This clonotype was seen ten or more times. The J gene is TRBJ2-5, the V gene TRBV5-1, with 11 bases fitting TRBD1. V shed 3 bases, J shed 5 bases, and the junction held 6 bases outside the gene matches. Per the germline V gene, CDR1 is SGHRS and CDR2 is YFSETQ. CDR3 length equals 15 residues. CDR3 coding DNA: TGCGCCAGCAGCTCCCGGGACAGGGGGGGTGAGACCCAGTACTTC. Its protein is CASSSRDRGGETQYF.

The V and J genes are TRBV7-2 and TRBJ2-7, with 8 nucleotides matching TRBD1. Germline V lookup: CDR1 SGHTA, CDR2 FQGNSA. This CDR3 has 15 amino acids. J gave up 3 bases and V 3 bases, and 7 bases lay outside the gene matches. Here the CDR3 reads CASSFAAGGSYEQYF. The CDR3, as DNA: TGTGCCAGCAGCTTTGCGGCAGGGGGCAGCTACGAGCAGTACTTC.

This clonotype appeared many times. The J gene is TRBJ2-2, the V gene TRBV29-1; D perhaps matches TRBD1 (5 bases). Germline CDR1 SQVTM, CDR2 ANQGSEA. With 4 bases removed from V and 3 bases from J, the gap between germline ends came to 6 bases. The CDR3 sequence is 12 residues long. Here the CDR3 reads CSVGRDTGELFF. DNA for the CDR3: TGCAGCGTTGGCAGGGACACCGGGGAGCTGTTTTTT.

This clonotype was seen ten or more times. V gene TRBV6-2 or TRBV6-3 combines with J gene TRBJ2-3; 7 bases fit TRBD2. Germline values: CDR1 MNHEY, CDR2 SVGEGT. V dropped 6 bases and J dropped 4; count of bases not matched to a gene: 13. The CDR3 sequence is 16 residues long. The CDR3 loop reads CASSLSGFGPADTQYF. The DNA of the CDR3 is TGTGCCAGCAGCCTTAGCGGGTTCGGCCCTGCAGATACGCAGTATTTT.